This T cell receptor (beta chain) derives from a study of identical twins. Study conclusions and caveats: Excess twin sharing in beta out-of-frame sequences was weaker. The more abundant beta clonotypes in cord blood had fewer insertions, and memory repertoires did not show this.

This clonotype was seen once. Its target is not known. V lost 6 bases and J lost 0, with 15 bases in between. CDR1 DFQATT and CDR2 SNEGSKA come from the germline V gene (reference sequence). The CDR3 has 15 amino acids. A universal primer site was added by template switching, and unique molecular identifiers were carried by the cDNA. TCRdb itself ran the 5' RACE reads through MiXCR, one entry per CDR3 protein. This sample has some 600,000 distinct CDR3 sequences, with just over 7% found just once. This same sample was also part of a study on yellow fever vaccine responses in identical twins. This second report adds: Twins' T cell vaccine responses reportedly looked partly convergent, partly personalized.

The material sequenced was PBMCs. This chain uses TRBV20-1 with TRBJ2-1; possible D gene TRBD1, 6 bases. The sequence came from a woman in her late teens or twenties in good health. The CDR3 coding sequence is TGCAGTGCAGCAGCCGGGACAACCTCCTACAATGAGCAGTTCTTC. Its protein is CSAAAGTTSYNEQFF.